A single TCR beta chain is shown here with its context. Its antigen is unknown. No clone much larger than this one lies a single base away; base qualities are absent. The source of the sample is a study of blood T cell repertoires in COVID-19 (TCRdb year 2020). For the study in its entirety: The collaborator samples originated in the United States, Italy and Spain and spanned the acute and convalescent phases of COVID-19. A freely available public database, intended as a resource for researchers studying the immune response to SARS-CoV-2, is where the repertoires were released. HLA class I and class II types, where available, came from metadata supplied by the sample provider rather than from assay-based typing. The dataset comprised deeply sampled blood TCRbeta repertoires from subjects exposed to, actively infected with, or recovered from COVID-19. Samples came from the ongoing ImmuneRACE study (first 160 participants) plus 1,254 subjects from 6 global collaborators. The sample metadata nearly always contained a de-identified subject ID, COVID-19 status, age in years and sex. The prospective study material was composed of cDNA or gDNA derived from T cells, B-cell-depleted T cells, or PBMCs. What the authors observed across the whole study: Clinical and demographic metadata were provided uncurated, with the amount varying by source and participant.

CDR1 is given as KGHSH and CDR2 as LQKENI, both from the germline V gene. From cysteine to phenylalanine, the CDR3 is 18 amino acids long. Left in the record is the CDR3 DNA by itself, 54 bases read in frame from the first base. Trimming accounts for 1 base at V and 1 base at J, while the number of junction bases matched to no gene is 4. In Seattle, one collaborating source enrolled patients while the infection was active and tracked those patients longitudinally over the course of disease. Whole blood was collected in K2EDTA tubes by collaborating institutions according to the institutions' own protocols. For TCRbeta analysis, collaborators shipped samples as frozen whole blood, isolated PBMCs, or DNA extracted from either of those sample types. The immunoSEQ Assay, a bias-controlled multiplex PCR, was used to amplify TCRbeta CDR3 regions from genomic DNA. Regarding the original processing steps: The number of nucleated cells in each sample was estimated from the amplification of reference gene primers within the assay. To quantify the absolute abundance of each unique TCRbeta CDR3 rearrangement, sequence reads were collapsed and filtered. For each sample, productive Simpson clonality was calculated as the square root of Simpson's diversity index across productive rearrangements. TCRdb carries this immuneACCESS record with in-frame sequences only. Its versions omit some clonotypes, under half of them owing to an unresolved V gene in the studies checked, with the rest unexplained. The D gene and trimming were derived from the DNA, and the V and J assignments and clone size from that table. The sample data list over 450,000 clones, and about 89% of these were observed just once. The ten biggest clones cover roughly 8.3% of the sample.

This receptor chain uses TRBV18 and TRBJ2-6; TRBD1 lines up with 10 middle nucleotides. The receptor's source is a woman in her forties or fifties with COVID-19, enrolled during active disease. The sample consisted of peripheral blood. The nucleotide sequence is given as TGTGCCAGCTCACCACGGGGACAGGGGCCTTCTGGGGCCAACGTCCTGACTTTC. It translates to CASSPRGQGPSGANVLTF.